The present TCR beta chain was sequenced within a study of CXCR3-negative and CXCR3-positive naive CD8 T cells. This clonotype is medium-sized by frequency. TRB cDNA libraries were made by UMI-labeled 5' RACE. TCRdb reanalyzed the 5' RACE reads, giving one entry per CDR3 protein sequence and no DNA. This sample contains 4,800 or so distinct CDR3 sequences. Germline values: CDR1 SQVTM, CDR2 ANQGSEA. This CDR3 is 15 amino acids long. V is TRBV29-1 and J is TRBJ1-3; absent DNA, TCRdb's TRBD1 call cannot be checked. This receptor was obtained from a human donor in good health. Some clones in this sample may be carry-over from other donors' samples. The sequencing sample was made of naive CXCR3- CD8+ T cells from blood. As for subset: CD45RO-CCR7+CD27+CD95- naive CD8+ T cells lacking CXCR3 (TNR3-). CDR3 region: CSVEEGAAGGNTIYF.